This T cell receptor (beta chain) was sequenced during a study of cytomegalovirus exposure and HLA in healthy donors. The wider study: Unique TCRs numbering approximately 81 million, obtained from HLA-typed donors, made up an early data release.

The PCR ran on 60 Vbeta and 13 Jbeta primers. TCRdb's copy holds only in-frame clones and misses some; the assay was immunoSEQ multiplex PCR. This table holds 150,000 to 200,000 clones, 80% to 90% found once. Worth noting for this clone: Its target is not known.

Study-level findings and limits: The study assumed roughly uniform donor sequencing depth for presence/absence analyses.

This TCR derives from a woman in her late teens or twenties in good health and CMV-seropositive. The sample comprised PBMCs.

Here the CDR3 DNA reads TGTGCCAGCAGTCCCGGGGGGGAGACCCAGTACTTC. It codes for CASSPGGETQYF. This chain uses TRBV5-4 with TRBJ2-5, with 7 nucleotides matching TRBD2. Looked up from germline, CDR1 is SGHNT and CDR2 is YYREEE (reference sequence). This CDR3 has 12 amino acids. V was pared by 5 bases and J by 5 bases, with 3 bases of the junction left unmatched.